These T cell receptor beta chains were read from a single sample in a study of blood T cell repertoires in COVID-19. TCRdb keeps only in-frame clones here, not all; method: immunoSEQ multiplex PCR. The sample consists of under 200,000 clones, approximately 86% of them appearing once. Input material: peripheral blood. These receptors came from a woman of 80 years or more in a cohort sampled during active or convalescent COVID-19. CDR3s include the opening cysteine and the closing phenylalanine or tryptophan. Fields, in order: V gene, J gene, CDR3 protein.

>TRBV5-1|TRBJ1-1
CASSGGQLFMNTEAFF
>TRBV7-9|TRBJ2-1
CASRDLAGALSSYNEQFF
>TRBV2|TRBJ2-5
CASRISAGMETQYF
>TRBV7-2|TRBJ2-1
CASSLAGGWYNEQFF
>TRBV4-3|TRBJ1-4
CASSPHQVATNEKLFF
>TRBV6-6|TRBJ1-2
CASSPTGNYGYTF
>TRBV18|TRBJ1-6
CASSPQGPTDNSPLHF
>TRBV6-2/TRBV6-3|TRBJ2-7
CASSYPVGEQYF
>TRBV27|TRBJ1-5
CASSPTREGPQHF
>TRBV28|TRBJ1-3
CASTSPGQGFGNTIYF
>TRBV28|TRBJ1-5
CASSKGLFNQPQHF
>TRBV29-1|TRBJ2-7
CSVAPQGANYEQYF
>TRBV27|TRBJ2-2
CASSPTKATGELFF
>TRBV5-6|TRBJ1-1
CASSLGQGAFF
>TRBV30|TRBJ2-7
CAWKRGGINEQYF
>TRBV11-3|TRBJ2-3
CASSPVRATDTQYF
>TRBV7-7|TRBJ2-1
CASSLTGHNEQFF
>TRBV11-3|TRBJ2-7
CASSYTGTGAYEQYF
>TRBV6-5|TRBJ1-6
CAAGTGNSPLHF
>TRBV12-3/TRBV12-4|TRBJ2-1
CASSSSGSLFF
>TRBV18|TRBJ1-3
CASSPAYYRAGNTIYF
>TRBV12-5|TRBJ1-6
CASGLVNLNSPLHF
>TRBV6-5|TRBJ2-3
CASRRTGGRTDTQYF
>TRBV4-3|TRBJ2-7
CASSQGGARDRGYEQYF
>TRBV2|TRBJ2-3
CASSEGRGGTDTQYF
>TRBV6-6|TRBJ1-3
CASSPNWGRGPGNTIYF
>TRBV3-1/TRBV3-2|TRBJ2-2
CASSSTAGGELFF
>TRBV5-1|TRBJ1-3
CASSSDRAGNTIYF
>TRBV28|TRBJ2-7
CASSEFPYEQYF
>TRBV19|TRBJ1-4
CASRRTGINEKLFF
>TRBV7-2|TRBJ1-1
CASSPTPGATEAFF
>TRBV5-1|TRBJ2-3
CASSPRASGRGSDTQYF
>TRBV19|TRBJ1-5
CASSMRAALRGSNQPQHF
>TRBV28|TRBJ1-2
CASTQGYGYTF
>TRBV6-1|TRBJ1-2
CASSEVAGYGYTF
>TRBV2|TRBJ1-5
CASSTGQPAGQPQHF
>TRBV10-3|TRBJ1-1
CAISESSGRGTPEAFF
>TRBV6-5|TRBJ1-5
CASNIGGQPQHF
>TRBV20-1|TRBJ1-4
CSAGLNEKLFF
>TRBV2|TRBJ1-1
CASSDQGTNTEAFF
>TRBV7-2|TRBJ2-5
CASSLVGTSGTETQYF
>TRBV28|TRBJ2-3
CASGSGPGETQYF
>TRBV19|TRBJ1-1
CASRQGLTEAFF
>TRBV7-2|TRBJ2-4
CASSLGEGANIQYF
>TRBV18|TRBJ2-3
CASSARGTLTGDTQYF
>TRBV4-1|TRBJ2-4
CASSQETAKNIQYF
>TRBV19|TRBJ2-3
CASSIWTSTDTQYF
>TRBV4-3|TRBJ1-4
CASSQDSLSTTGGDEKLFF
>TRBV3-1/TRBV3-2|TRBJ2-1
CASSRGTRGYNEQFF
>TRBV15|TRBJ1-5
CATSRDQGDPQHF
>TRBV20-1|TRBJ2-3
CSARILDTQYF
>TRBV15|TRBJ2-4
CAILGAKNIQYF
>TRBV6-1|TRBJ1-3
CASSEVPGNTIYF
>TRBV5-1|TRBJ2-5
CASSSLQGANRGQYF
>TRBV28|TRBJ2-2
CASSLGVRTTGELFF
>TRBV5-4|TRBJ2-5
CASSRAGGGETQYF
>TRBV19|TRBJ2-1
CASSIYLRGDEQFF
>TRBV10-2|TRBJ2-2
CASSALAGAGGELFF
>TRBV21-1|TRBJ1-1
CASSKGQDTEAFF
>TRBV2|TRBJ2-1
CASSPGEATYNEQFF